This TCR beta chain was found in a study of T cell changes during pregnancy in multiple sclerosis. Using immunoSEQ multiplex PCR, the repertoire was profiled, and TCRdb retains in-frame clones only, with some absent. The sample lists tens of thousands of clones, 94% seen once, with about 0.61% in the top ten. The CDR3 is 15 residues long. CDR1 is SGHTA and CDR2 is FQGNSA in the germline V gene. Trimming removed 5 bases at V and 0 bases at J, with 12 bases between. This TCR derives from a female donor with multiple sclerosis, enrolled in a pregnancy study. Sequenced here: peripheral blood, sampled in the third trimester of pregnancy. The chain carries TRBV7-2 and TRBJ2-3; tentatively, D is TRBD1 (5 bases). The CDR3: CASSLSRASTDTQYF. As DNA, the CDR3 is TGTGCCAGCAGCCTTAGCAGGGCTAGCACAGATACGCAGTATTTT. Full variable domain (rest looked up from reference TRBV7-2 and TRBJ2-3): GAGVSQSPSNKVTEKGKDVELRCDPISGHTALYWYRQSLGQGLEFLIYFQGNSAPDKSGLPSDRFSAERTGGSVSTLTIQRTQQEDSAVYLCASSLSRASTDTQYFGPGTRLTVL.